A single sample is the source of the 15 T cell receptor beta chains below, sequenced in a study of blood T cells in healthy people across ages. A second PCR of 7 to 11 cycles used a sample-barcoded 5' primer and a J-beta primer mix. TCRdb fed the 5' RACE reads into MiXCR, producing one record per CDR3 protein. Of over 1,500,000 distinct CDR3 sequences detected, about two fifths appear once; the ten largest clones hold 20% to 25%. Sequencing was performed on blood. Receptors originate from a human donor in good health.

V gene TRBV11-3 combines with J gene TRBJ2-1, with D possibly being TRBD2 (6 bases). Trimming left V 5 bases short and J 4 bases short, with 18 bases between. The CDR3 loop spans 16 amino acids. The germline gives CDR1 SGHNT, CDR2 YENEEA. The CDR3 sequence is CASSRIPGEIYNEQFF. The CDR3 nucleotides are TGTGCCAGCAGCCGCATTCCGGGGGAAATTTACAATGAGCAGTTCTTC.

This clonotype has more than one count but fewer than ten. The chain recombines TRBV29-1 with TRBJ2-1; D possibly uses TRBD1 or TRBD2 (6 bases each). The germline V gene encodes CDR1 SQVTM and CDR2 ANQGSEA. The CDR3 consists of 14 residues. The V gene lost 7 bases and the J gene lost 0 bases, with 13 bases spanning the gap. CDR3 residues: CSGLGQSSYNEQFF. As DNA, the CDR3 is TGCAGCGGACTAGGACAGAGCTCCTACAATGAGCAGTTCTTC.

This sequence joins TRBV12-3 or TRBV12-4 and TRBJ1-4; no clear D gene. Deletions cut 3 bases from V and 11 bases from J, with 7 bases between. The CDR3 has 11 residues. CDR3 region: CASSFSDKLFF. The CDR3, as DNA: TGTGCCAGCAGTTTTTCAGATAAACTGTTTTTT.

The chain carries TRBV15 and TRBJ2-5; possibly TRBD1 or TRBD2 for D (6 bases each). The CDR3 has 16 amino acids. V lost 1 base, J lost 5 bases, and 17 bases lay in between. CDR1 and CDR2 (germline): LNHNV, YYDKDF (reference sequence). CDR3 sequence (DNA): TGTGCCACCAGCAGAGTAGGGGGGCCGTGGGAGGAGACCCAGTACTTC. Residues: CATSRVGGPWEETQYF.

This clonotype came up many times. The V and J genes are TRBV4-2 and TRBJ1-2, with D hard to call. This CDR3 has 11 amino acids. Germline CDR1 and CDR2: LGHNA and YNFKEQ. Trimming shortened V by 0 bases and J by 8 bases, and 4 bases separated the two germline ends. The CDR3 loop is CASSQDEGYTF. CDR3 DNA: TGTGCCAGCAGCCAAGATGAAGGCTACACCTTC.

This chain connects TRBV7-8 to TRBJ1-6; D is unresolved. Deletions cut 5 bases from V and 8 bases from J, with 13 bases between. The germline V gene has CDR1 SGHVS and CDR2 FQNEAQ. This CDR3 has 14 residues. CDR3 DNA: TGTGCCAGCAGCCTCGAGGTTAGCTATTCACCCCTCCACTTT. Protein sequence: CASSLEVSYSPLHF.

The rearrangement uses TRBV5-1 and TRBJ2-3; possible D gene TRBD2, 6 bases. V was pared by 3 bases and J by 4 bases, with 18 bases between. CDR1 SGHRS and CDR2 YFSETQ come from the germline V gene. The CDR3 loop spans 16 amino acids. CDR3 sequence: CASSSTPTSSPDTQYF. The CDR3, as DNA: TGCGCCAGCAGCTCGACCCCGACTAGTTCCCCAGATACGCAGTATTTT.

J is TRBJ2-3 and V is TRBV5-1; TRBD1 is a possible D gene (5 bases). This CDR3 has 14 amino acids. Germline loops: CDR1 SGHRS, CDR2 YFSETQ. The V end lost 2 bases, the J end lost 5 bases, and 12 bases lay between the germline ends. The DNA for the CDR3 is TGCGCCAGCAGCTTAGGGGCGGCACGAGATACGCAGTATTTT. This translates into CASSLGAARDTQYF.

This clonotype has a handful of counts. This chain joins TRBV28 and TRBJ2-3; D possibly uses TRBD1 or TRBD2 (6 bases each). With 8 bases removed from V and 6 bases from J, the gap between germline ends came to 15 bases. The CDR3 is 13 residues long. Germline CDR1 MDHEN, CDR2 SYDVKM. DNA of the CDR3: TGTGCCAGCCGCGACGGGGGCGGGGATACGCAGTATTTT. Its translation: CASRDGGGDTQYF.

J is TRBJ2-1 and V is TRBV2; D is unresolved. V lost 3 bases and J 12 bases, leaving 27 bases between the germline ends. This CDR3 has 17 amino acids. CDR1 is SNHLY, CDR2 FYNNEI, per germline. DNA for the CDR3: TGTGCCAGCAGTGACTATCCCCATGTCAGATACAATGATCGGCAGTTCTTC. It encodes CASSDYPHVRYNDRQFF.

This clonotype has a handful of counts. The chain couples TRBV20-1 to TRBJ2-7; TRBD2 aligns across 8 bases. The V and J ends lost 3 bases and 4 bases, in that order; junction bases with no gene match: 5. Per the germline V gene, CDR1 is DFQATT and CDR2 is SNEGSKA (reference sequence). This CDR3 is built from 13 residues. CDR3 in amino acids: CSASRASGYEQYF. The CDR3 region has the DNA TGCAGTGCTAGTCGTGCTAGCGGGTACGAGCAGTACTTC.

The chain recombines TRBV12-5 with TRBJ2-5; D remains ambiguous. V lost 3 bases, J lost 5 bases, and 10 bases lay in between. The CDR3 has 13 amino acids. Germline V gene sequence: CDR1 LGHNT, CDR2 FRNRAP. CDR3 residues: CASGFSLGETQYF. DNA of the CDR3: TGTGCTAGTGGTTTTAGTCTGGGGGAGACCCAGTACTTC.

The rearrangement uses TRBV6-6 and TRBJ2-2; D is unclear. The CDR3 contains 16 residues. Germline CDR1 reads MNHNY; CDR2 reads SVGAGI (reference sequence). Trimming cost V 7 bases and J 0 bases, with 15 bases left between them. Written as DNA, the CDR3 is TGTGCCAGCACCTTTGGTGGCGGAACGAACACCGGGGAGCTGTTTTTT. Translation: CASTFGGGTNTGELFF.

This clonotype was counted ten times or more. The CDR3 spells CASIRTGWGASNQPQHF. The CDR3 DNA sequence: TGTGCCAGCATCCGAACGGGATGGGGGGCTAGCAATCAGCCCCAGCATTTT. This chain joins TRBV9 and TRBJ1-5, with D possibly TRBD1 on 6 matching bases. CDR1 and CDR2 from the germline V gene are SGDLS and YYNGEE. V was trimmed by 6 bases and J by 0 bases, leaving 19 bases between them. This CDR3 is built from 17 residues.

This clonotype was counted between two and nine times. The chain carries TRBV28 and TRBJ1-2; possible D gene TRBD1, 5 bases. Germline CDR1 MDHEN, CDR2 SYDVKM. This CDR3 is 14 amino acids long. V was cut by 5 bases and J by 2 bases, with 12 bases left in between. In nucleotides, the CDR3 is TGTGCCAGCAGTCCCCCCCAGGGCAACTATGGCTACACCTTC. Amino acid sequence: CASSPPQGNYGYTF.